This entry lists 17 T cell receptor beta chains sequenced from one sample in a study of shared clonotypes between healthy human individuals. Assay: immunoSEQ multiplex PCR; the TCRdb copy retains only in-frame clones and omits some. The sample records about 530,000 clones, about 80% being singletons. Sequenced input: PBMCs. The receptors derive from a woman between 40 and 55 years old in good health. Some clones in this sample may be carry-over from other donors' samples.

In its sample, this clone was seen a few times. This chain links TRBV6-4 with TRBJ2-2; 11 nucleotides line up with TRBD1. This CDR3 is 18 amino acids long. Trimming took 0 bases from V and 5 from J; bases not matched to a gene: 8. Per germline, CDR1 MRHNA and CDR2 SNTAGT. This chain's CDR3 is CASSDSGWGQGGTGELFF. DNA of the CDR3: TGTGCCAGCAGTGACTCAGGTTGGGGACAGGGGGGGACCGGGGAGCTGTTTTTT.

The CDR3 DNA follows: TGTGCCAGCAGCCCACGACAGGGTGGGCGAGAGACCCAGTACTTC. Translating it yields CASSPRQGGRETQYF. V gene TRBV7-8 combines with J gene TRBJ2-5, with 7 bases matching TRBD1. J was trimmed by 4 bases and V by 5 bases; bases with no gene match: 10. The CDR3 covers 15 residues. Germline CDR1 and CDR2: SGHVS and FQNEAQ.

The table lists this clone with a count of one. V is TRBV29-1 and J is TRBJ2-1; TRBD1 agrees at 7 bases. CDR3 size: 17 residues. CDR1 is SQVTM, CDR2 ANQGSEA, per germline. The V gene end was trimmed by 5 bases and the J gene end by 4 bases; junction bases not matched to a gene: 17. CDR3 DNA: TGCAGCGTTCCCATCCCGACAGGGTCAATTTATTACAATGAGCAGTTCTTC. Encoded protein: CSVPIPTGSIYYNEQFF.

The rearrangement links TRBV5-6 to TRBJ2-1; 14 nucleotides line up with TRBD2. This CDR3 comprises 16 residues. V shed 3 bases and J 15 bases; nucleotides not matched to a gene: 14. The germline V gene encodes CDR1 SGHDT and CDR2 YYEEEE. The CDR3 here is CASSSGLAGVVTTAFF. In nucleotides, the CDR3 is TGTGCCAGCAGCTCGGGACTAGCGGGAGTTGTTACGACTGCGTTCTTC.

As concerns this clone: In the same sample, other DNA sequences code for this CDR3. The rearrangement joins TRBV28 to TRBJ1-2, with D unresolved. The germline gives CDR1 MDHEN, CDR2 SYDVKM. The CDR3 length is 12 residues. Trimming removed 2 bases at V and 4 bases at J, with 5 bases between. The CDR3 is CASSLRLYGYTF. The DNA for the CDR3 is TGTGCCAGCAGTTTACGACTCTATGGCTACACCTTC.

The rearrangement joins TRBV2 to TRBJ1-5; 9 bases map to TRBD1. V trimming: 7 bases; J trimming: 5 bases; junction bases outside the gene matches: 3. The CDR3 has 13 amino acids. Germline CDR1 reads SNHLY; CDR2 reads FYNNEI. Here the CDR3 DNA reads TGTGCCAGCAACCGACAGGGGGATCAGCCCCAGCATTTT. Translating gives CASNRQGDQPQHF.

This clone showed up just a few times. CDR3 in DNA: TGTGCCAGCAGTTCGGATAACAGGGGGGGCTACACCTTC. It codes for CASSSDNRGGYTF. This chain connects TRBV27 to TRBJ1-2; 8 bases map to TRBD1. Germline values: CDR1 MNHEY, CDR2 SMNVEV (reference sequence). Trimming took 4 bases from V and 8 from J; bases not matched to a gene: 6. This CDR3 contains 13 residues.

The chain joins TRBV6-1 to TRBJ2-7, with TRBD1 identical over 7 bases. V was pared by 10 bases and J by 2 bases, with 8 bases of the junction left unmatched. The germline V gene encodes CDR1 MNHNS and CDR2 SASEGT. CDR3 length equals 13 residues. CDR3 sequence reads: CATVPGTAYEQYF. The CDR3, as DNA: TGTGCCACAGTACCCGGGACAGCCTACGAGCAGTACTTC.

DNA for the CDR3: TGTGCCAGCAGCGGGGAGGGAGGGCTCTACGAGCAGTACTTC. Amino acids: CASSGEGGLYEQYF. The chain joins TRBV2 to TRBJ2-7; 7 nucleotides align to TRBD2. This CDR3 is built from 14 residues. The trim removed 6 bases at V and 3 bases at J, leaving 8 bases unmatched. Germline V gene data show CDR1 as SNHLY and CDR2 as FYNNEI.

The V and J genes are TRBV27 and TRBJ2-5, with a possible D match to TRBD2 (6 bases). Germline values: CDR1 MNHEY, CDR2 SMNVEV (reference sequence). This CDR3 spans 14 amino acids. The V and J ends lost 5 bases and 5 bases respectively, with 15 bases between them. CDR3 nucleotides: TGTGCCAGCAGTGCTCGACTAGTTTCGGAGACCCAGTACTTC. Translation: CASSARLVSETQYF.

This chain links TRBV5-1 with TRBJ2-1; D may be TRBD1 or TRBD2 (5 bases each). V lost 4 bases, J lost 9 bases, and 14 bases lay in between. CDR1 is SGHRS and CDR2 is YFSETQ in the germline V gene. This CDR3 has 13 residues. CDR3 loop: CASSADGAGEQFF. In DNA form, the CDR3 reads TGCGCCAGCAGCGCGGACGGGGCAGGTGAGCAGTTCTTC.

This rearrangement joins TRBV5-4 to TRBJ2-1; 13 positions match TRBD2. Losses at the gene ends were 0 bases for V and 4 bases for J; bases not matched to a gene: 4. This CDR3 has 17 residues. The V gene's germline CDR1 is SGHNT and CDR2 YYREEE (reference sequence). DNA for the CDR3: TGTGCCAGCAGCTTGGGGACTAGCGGGAGTCGATACAATGAGCAGTTCTTC. Amino acid sequence: CASSLGTSGSRYNEQFF.

J is TRBJ1-4 and V is TRBV30; the D gene is possibly TRBD1 (5 bases). Trimming took off 5 bases at V and 3 bases at J, with 10 bases between the two ends. The CDR3 spans 13 residues. Germline assignment: CDR1 GTSNPN and CDR2 SVGIG (reference sequence). CDR3 nucleotide sequence: TGTGCCTGGGCGGAGGGACCTAATGAAAAACTGTTTTTT. Protein product: CAWAEGPNEKLFF.

Comments on this clone: The sample has other DNA sequences that encode this CDR3 too. The chain employs TRBV7-9 and TRBJ1-1; D gene unclear. Germline V lookup: CDR1 SEHNR, CDR2 FQNEAQ (reference sequence). V was shortened by 5 bases and J by 5 bases, with 12 bases between the two germline ends. The CDR3 has 13 residues. CDR3 protein: CASSPEVGTEAFF. In nucleotides, the CDR3 is TGTGCCAGCAGCCCCGAGGTAGGGACTGAAGCTTTCTTT. Filled out from reference TRBV7-9 and TRBJ1-1, the complete variable domain reads DTGVSQNPRHKITKRGQNVTFRCDPISEHNRLYWYRQTLGQGPEFLTYFQNEAQLEKSRLLSDRFSAERPKGSFSTLEIQRTEQGDSAMYLCASSPEVGTEAFFGQGTRLTVV.

V is TRBV19 and J is TRBJ1-2, with D maybe TRBD1 (5 bases). Germline V lookup: CDR1 LNHDA, CDR2 SQIVND (reference sequence). The CDR3 extends over 14 amino acids. V lost 4 bases to trimming and J lost 3 bases, with 12 bases between them. The CDR3 sequence: CASSKARVDYGYTF. Written as DNA, the CDR3 is TGTGCCAGTAGTAAGGCCAGGGTCGACTATGGCTACACCTTC. Full variable domain (rest looked up from reference TRBV19 and TRBJ1-2): DGGITQSPKYLFRKEGQNVTLSCEQNLNHDAMYWYRQDPGQGLRLIYYSQIVNDFQKGDIAEGYSVSREKKESFPLTVTSAQKNPTAFYLCASSKARVDYGYTFGSGTRLTVV.

The rearrangement uses TRBV15 and TRBJ2-5; D not resolved. The V and J ends lost 4 bases and 2 bases respectively, with 11 bases between them. This CDR3 is 14 amino acids long. Germline V CDR1 and CDR2: LNHNV, YYDKDF (reference sequence). The CDR3 here is CATSTGPGQETQYF. In nucleotides, the CDR3 is TGTGCCACCAGCACAGGACCCGGACAAGAGACCCAGTACTTC.

This clone was observed a few times. The chain has TRBV19 and TRBJ1-1, with D possibly matching TRBD1 (6 bases). The germline V and J ends were trimmed by 6 bases and 0 bases, with 14 bases remaining between them. CDR3 length equals 15 residues. Germline-derived CDR1 and CDR2 are LNHDA and SQIVND (reference sequence). The CDR3 DNA follows: TGTGCCAGTAGGAAGGGACACCTCATGAACACTGAAGCTTTCTTT. It codes for CASRKGHLMNTEAFF.